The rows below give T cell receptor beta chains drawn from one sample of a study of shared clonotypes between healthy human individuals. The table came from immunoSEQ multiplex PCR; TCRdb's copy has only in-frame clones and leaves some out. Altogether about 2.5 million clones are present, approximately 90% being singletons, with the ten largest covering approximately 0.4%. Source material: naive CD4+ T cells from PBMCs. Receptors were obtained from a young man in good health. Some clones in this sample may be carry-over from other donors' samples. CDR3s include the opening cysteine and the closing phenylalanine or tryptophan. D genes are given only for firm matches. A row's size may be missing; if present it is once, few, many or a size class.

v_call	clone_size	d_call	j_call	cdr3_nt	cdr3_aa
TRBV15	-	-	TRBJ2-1	TGTGCCACCAGCCTTAGGGGGGAAGGTCGGCATGAGCAGTTCTTC	CATSLRGEGRHEQFF
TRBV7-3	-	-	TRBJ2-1	TGTGCCAGCAGGCGGGACATTTACAATGAGCAGTTCTTC	CASRRDIYNEQFF
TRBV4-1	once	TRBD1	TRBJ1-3	TGCGCCAGCAGCCAAGTCCCAGGGGGTGGAAACACCATATATTTT	CASSQVPGGGNTIYF
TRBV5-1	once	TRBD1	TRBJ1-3	TGCGCCAGCAGCTTGAGCGGCACAGGGGCTTCGGGAAACACCATATATTTT	CASSLSGTGASGNTIYF
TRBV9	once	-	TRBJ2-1	TGTGCCAGCAGCCCCGAGGCAGATCCTTCCTACAATGAGCAGTTCTTC	CASSPEADPSYNEQFF
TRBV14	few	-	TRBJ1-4	TGTGCCAGCAGCCAGTGGACGGCGGTCGCCGAAAAACTGTTTTTT	CASSQWTAVAEKLFF
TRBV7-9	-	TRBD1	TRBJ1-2	TGTGCCAGCACCACGCTGGACAGGACCAACTATGGCTACACCTTC	CASTTLDRTNYGYTF
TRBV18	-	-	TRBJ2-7	TGTGCCAGCTCACCGGGAGGGGGCGCCGACGAGCAGTACTTC	CASSPGGGADEQYF
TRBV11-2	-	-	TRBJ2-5	TGTGCCAGCAGCTTACCGACACGATACCAAGAGACCCAGTACTTC	CASSLPTRYQETQYF
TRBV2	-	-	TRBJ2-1	TGTGCCAGCAAGGGAATCGCACTCATCAATGAGCAGTTCTTC	CASKGIALINEQFF
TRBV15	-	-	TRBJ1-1	TGTGCCACCAGCAGCCTTGGGGGGGAAGCTTTCTTT	CATSSLGGEAFF
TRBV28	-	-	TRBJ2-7	TGTGCCAGCAGTTTCGCAAATTACGAGCAGTACTTC	CASSFANYEQYF
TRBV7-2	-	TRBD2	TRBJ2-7	TGTGCCAGCAGCTTAGGGCGACTAGCGGACCAAACCTACGAGCAGTACTTC	CASSLGRLADQTYEQYF
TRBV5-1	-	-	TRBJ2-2	TGCGCCAGCCTCCGGACGGTAGGAGCCGTGGAGCTGTTTTTT	CASLRTVGAVELFF
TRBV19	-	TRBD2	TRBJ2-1	TGTGCCAGTACTATAGCGGGAGTCCACAATGAGCAGTTCTTC	CASTIAGVHNEQFF
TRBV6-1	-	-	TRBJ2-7	TGTGCCAGCAGTGGGTGGGAGAGCTACGAGCAGTACTTC	CASSGWESYEQYF
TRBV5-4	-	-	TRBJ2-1	TGTGCCAGCAGCTTGGTAGTAAGTGAGCAGTTCTTC	CASSLVVSEQFF
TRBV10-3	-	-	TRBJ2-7	TGTGCCATCAGTCCGCCGGGCACCTACGAGCAGTACTTC	CAISPPGTYEQYF
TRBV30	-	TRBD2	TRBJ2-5	TGTGCCTGGAGTCCCTTCCGGGACAGCGGGGGGCAAGAGACCCAGTACTTC	CAWSPFRDSGGQETQYF
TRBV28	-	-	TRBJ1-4	TGTGCCAGCAAGCAAAATGAAAAACTGTTTTTT	CASKQNEKLFF
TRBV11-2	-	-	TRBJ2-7	TGTGCCAGCAGCAAAGGGCGTGGACGGGACTACGAGCAGTACTTC	CASSKGRGRDYEQYF
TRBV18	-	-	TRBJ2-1	TGTGCCAGCTCACTCCGGGGAGACGCAACCTACAATGAGCAGTTCTTC	CASSLRGDATYNEQFF
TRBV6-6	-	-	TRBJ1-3	TGTGCCAGCAGGGGTACAGGGATCTCTGGAAACACCATATATTTT	CASRGTGISGNTIYF
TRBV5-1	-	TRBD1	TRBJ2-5	TGCGCCAGCAGCCATTGGGGACAGGGCAAACAAGAGACCCAGTACTTC	CASSHWGQGKQETQYF
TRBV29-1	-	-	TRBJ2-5	TGCAGCGTTGTTCACCCAGAGACCCAGTACTTC	CSVVHPETQYF
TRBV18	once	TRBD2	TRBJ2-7	TGTGCCAGCTCACCACGGTCGGCGGGAGCAGGCGAGCAGTACTTC	CASSPRSAGAGEQYF
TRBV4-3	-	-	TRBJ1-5	TGCGCCAGCAGCCAAGATAGGGGACTTGGTGATCAGCCCCAGCATTTT	CASSQDRGLGDQPQHF
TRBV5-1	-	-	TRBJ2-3	TGCGCCAGCAGCTTTAGCGCTAGCACAGATACGCAGTATTTT	CASSFSASTDTQYF
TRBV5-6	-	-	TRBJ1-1	TGTGCCAGCAGCTCACAGGGTTTGGGGATGAACACTGAAGCTTTCTTT	CASSSQGLGMNTEAFF
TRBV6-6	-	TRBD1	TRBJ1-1	TGTGCCAGCAGGTATAGACAGGGCCCGTCGAACACTGAAGCTTTCTTT	CASRYRQGPSNTEAFF
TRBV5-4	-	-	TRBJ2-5	TGTGCCAGCAGCACCTCGGAGACCCAGTACTTC	CASSTSETQYF
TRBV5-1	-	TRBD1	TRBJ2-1	TGCGCCAGCAGCTTGGGAGGGACAGCCTTATACAATGAGCAGTTCTTC	CASSLGGTALYNEQFF